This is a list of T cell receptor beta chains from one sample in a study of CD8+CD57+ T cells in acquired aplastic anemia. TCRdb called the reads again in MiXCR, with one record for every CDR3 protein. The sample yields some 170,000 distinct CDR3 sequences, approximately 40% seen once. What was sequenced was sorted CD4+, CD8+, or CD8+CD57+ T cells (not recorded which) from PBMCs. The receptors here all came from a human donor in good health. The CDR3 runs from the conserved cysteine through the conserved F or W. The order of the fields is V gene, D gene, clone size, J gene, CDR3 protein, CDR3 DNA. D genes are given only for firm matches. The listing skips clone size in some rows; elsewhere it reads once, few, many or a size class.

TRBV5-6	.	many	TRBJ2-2	CASSIQGYGELFF	TGTGCCAGCAGCATCCAGGGGTACGGGGAGCTGTTTTTT
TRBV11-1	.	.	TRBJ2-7	CASSLVWQSGIYEQYF	TGTGCCAGCAGCTTAGTTTGGCAGTCAGGTATCTACGAGCAGTACTTC
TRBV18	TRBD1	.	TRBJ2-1	CVSSPPKDRGTYNEQFF	TGTGTCAGCTCACCACCGAAGGACAGGGGTACCTACAATGAGCAGTTCTTC
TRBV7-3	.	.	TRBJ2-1	CASSSILAVLYNEQFF	TGTGCCAGCAGCTCAATTTTAGCGGTCCTCTACAATGAGCAGTTCTTC
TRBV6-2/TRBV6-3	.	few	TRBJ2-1	CASMDRYNEQFF	TGTGCCAGCATGGACAGATACAATGAGCAGTTCTTC
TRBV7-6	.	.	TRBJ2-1	CASSLAQYNEQFF	TGTGCCAGCAGCTTAGCACAGTACAATGAGCAGTTCTTC
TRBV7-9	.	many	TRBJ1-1	CASSRLTEAFF	TGTGCCAGCAGCCGCCTAACTGAAGCTTTCTTT
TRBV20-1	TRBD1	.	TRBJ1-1	CSASDRGVDTEAFF	TGCAGTGCTTCGGACAGGGGGGTAGACACTGAAGCTTTCTTT
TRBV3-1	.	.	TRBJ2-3	CASLVTGDPTDTQYF	TGTGCCAGCTTGGTGACGGGGGACCCCACAGATACGCAGTATTTT
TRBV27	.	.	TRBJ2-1	CASSVPLSAGTFNEQFF	TGTGCCAGCAGTGTACCCCTGTCCGCGGGGACTTTCAATGAGCAGTTCTTC
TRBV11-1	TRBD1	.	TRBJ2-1	CASSLGTGYSYNEQFF	TGTGCCAGCAGCTTAGGGACAGGGTACTCCTACAATGAGCAGTTCTTC
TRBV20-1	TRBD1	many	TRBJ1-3	CSARDEGQGRISGNTIYF	TGCAGTGCTAGAGATGAGGGACAGGGGAGAATATCTGGAAACACCATATATTTT
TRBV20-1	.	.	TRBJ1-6	CSARDQGIWSLHF	TGCAGTGCTAGAGATCAAGGGATATGGTCTCTCCACTTT
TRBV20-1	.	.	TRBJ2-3	CSASPQDTQYF	TGCAGTGCTAGCCCCCAAGATACGCAGTATTTT
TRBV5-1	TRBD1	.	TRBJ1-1	CASSPRDRGLGYTEAFF	TGCGCCAGCAGCCCCCGGGACAGGGGGCTTGGGTACACTGAAGCTTTCTTT
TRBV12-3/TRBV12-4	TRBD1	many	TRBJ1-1	CASTIQGAWTEAFF	TGTGCCAGCACGATACAGGGGGCCTGGACTGAAGCTTTCTTT
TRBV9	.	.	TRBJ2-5	CASSVLQGGETQYF	TGTGCCAGCAGCGTATTACAGGGAGGAGAGACCCAGTACTTC
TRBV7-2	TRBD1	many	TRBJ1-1	CASSLGLGQRTEAFF	TGTGCCAGCAGCTTGGGCTTGGGACAGAGAACTGAAGCTTTCTTT
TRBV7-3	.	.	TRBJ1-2	CASSLGGGHGYTF	TGTGCCAGCAGCTTAGGGGGGGGCCATGGCTACACCTTC
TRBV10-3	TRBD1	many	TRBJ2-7	CAISVTGGGHEQYF	TGTGCCATCAGTGTGACAGGGGGTGGACACGAGCAGTACTTC
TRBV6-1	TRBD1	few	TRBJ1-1	CASSPGTGVRDTEAFF	TGTGCCAGCAGTCCTGGGACAGGGGTTAGGGACACTGAAGCTTTCTTT
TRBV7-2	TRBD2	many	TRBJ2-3	CASSLGQRGGQGTQYF	TGTGCCAGCAGCTTAGGCCAGCGGGGGGGCCAGGGGACGCAGTATTTT
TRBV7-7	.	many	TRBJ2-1	CASSFLGANEQFF	TGTGCCAGCAGCTTCCTCGGGGCCAATGAGCAGTTCTTC
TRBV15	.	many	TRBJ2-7	CATSREKGDFYEQYF	TGTGCCACCAGCAGGGAGAAGGGGGACTTCTACGAGCAGTACTTC
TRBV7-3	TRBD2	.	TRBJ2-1	CASSYRLAGDEQFF	TGTGCCAGCAGCTACCGACTAGCAGGCGATGAGCAGTTCTTC
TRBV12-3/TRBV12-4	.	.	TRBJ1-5	CASSPGGAVNQPQHF	TGTGCCAGCAGTCCCGGGGGGGCGGTCAATCAGCCCCAGCATTTT
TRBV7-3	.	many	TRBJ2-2	CASSLLGPTGELFF	TGTGCCAGCAGCTTATTGGGGCCGACCGGGGAGCTGTTTTTT
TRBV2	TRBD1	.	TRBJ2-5	CASSDKQGARQETQYF	TGTGCCAGCAGTGATAAGCAGGGGGCGAGGCAAGAGACCCAGTACTTC
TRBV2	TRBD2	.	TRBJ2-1	CASSVTERGEQFF	TGTGCCAGCAGCGTCACTGAGCGGGGGGAGCAGTTCTTC
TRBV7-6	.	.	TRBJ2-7	CASSSTGSEYEQYF	TGTGCCAGCAGCTCCACAGGGAGTGAATACGAGCAGTACTTC
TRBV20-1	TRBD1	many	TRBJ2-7	CSAWTGTVSYEQYF	TGCAGTGCCTGGACCGGGACAGTCTCCTACGAGCAGTACTTC
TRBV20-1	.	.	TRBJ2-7	CSARPFRQVTYEQYF	TGCAGTGCTAGACCATTCCGACAGGTTACCTACGAGCAGTACTTC
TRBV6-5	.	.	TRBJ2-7	CASSSFEAVGWYEQYF	TGTGCCAGCAGTTCATTTGAGGCAGTGGGCTGGTACGAGCAGTACTTC
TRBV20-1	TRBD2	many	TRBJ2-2	CSAPVAGANTGELFF	TGCAGTGCACCTGTAGCGGGGGCGAACACCGGGGAGCTGTTTTTT
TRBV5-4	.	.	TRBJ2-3	CASSLVGRNTDTQYF	TGTGCCAGCAGCTTGGTGGGCAGGAACACAGATACGCAGTATTTT
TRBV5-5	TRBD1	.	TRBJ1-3	CASSKRDRGAGNTIYF	TGTGCCAGCAGCAAACGGGACAGGGGTGCTGGAAACACCATATATTTT
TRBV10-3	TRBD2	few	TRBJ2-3	CASSAGLAGVFDTQYF	TGTGCCAGCAGCGCAGGACTAGCGGGAGTTTTTGATACGCAGTATTTT
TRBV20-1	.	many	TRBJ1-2	CSASGGREIYGYTF	TGCAGTGCCAGCGGAGGGCGGGAGATCTATGGCTACACCTTC
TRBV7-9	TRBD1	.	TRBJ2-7	CASSANRGEQYF	TGTGCCAGCAGCGCCAACAGGGGAGAGCAGTACTTC
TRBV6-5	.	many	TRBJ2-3	CASSSGDGEVTDTQYF	TGTGCCAGCAGTTCGGGGGACGGGGAAGTAACAGATACGCAGTATTTT
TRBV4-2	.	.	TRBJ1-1	CASSQDVGGFSEAFF	TGTGCCAGCAGCCAAGATGTGGGGGGATTCTCTGAAGCTTTCTTT
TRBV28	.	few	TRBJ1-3	CASSNERGNTIYF	TGTGCCAGCTCCAATGAACGCGGAAACACCATATATTTT
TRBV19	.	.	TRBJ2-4	CASSHASVAKNIQYF	TGTGCCAGCAGCCATGCCAGTGTTGCCAAAAACATTCAGTACTTC
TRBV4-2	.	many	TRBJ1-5	CASSLVLAQSSNQPQHF	TGTGCCAGCAGCCTGGTCTTGGCACAAAGTAGCAATCAGCCCCAGCATTTT
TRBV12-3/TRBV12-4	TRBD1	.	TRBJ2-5	CASSLWTGGGETQYF	TGTGCCAGCAGTTTGTGGACAGGGGGCGGAGAGACCCAGTACTTC
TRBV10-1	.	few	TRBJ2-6	CAISVASSGANVLTF	TGTGCCATCAGTGTTGCGAGCTCTGGGGCCAACGTCCTGACTTTC
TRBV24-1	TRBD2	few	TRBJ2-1	CATSALGTSGGVEQFF	TGTGCCACCAGTGCCCTCGGGACTAGCGGGGGGGTTGAGCAGTTCTTC
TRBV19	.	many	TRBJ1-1	CASSPGAVYTEAFF	TGTGCCAGTAGTCCAGGGGCAGTGTACACTGAAGCTTTCTTT
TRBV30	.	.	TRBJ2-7	CAWSGQVVSYEQYF	TGTGCCTGGAGTGGACAGGTAGTTTCCTACGAGCAGTACTTC